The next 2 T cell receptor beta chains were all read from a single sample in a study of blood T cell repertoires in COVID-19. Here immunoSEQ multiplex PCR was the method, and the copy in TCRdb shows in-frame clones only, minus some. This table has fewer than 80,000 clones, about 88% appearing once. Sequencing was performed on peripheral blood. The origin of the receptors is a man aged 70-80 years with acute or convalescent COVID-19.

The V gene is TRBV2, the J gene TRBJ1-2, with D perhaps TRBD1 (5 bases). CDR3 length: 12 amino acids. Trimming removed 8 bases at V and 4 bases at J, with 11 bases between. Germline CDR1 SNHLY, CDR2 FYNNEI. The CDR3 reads CASWGRSYGYTF. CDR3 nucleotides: TGTGCCAGCTGGGGCAGGTCCTATGGCTACACCTTC. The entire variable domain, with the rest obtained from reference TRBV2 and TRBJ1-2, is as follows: EPEVTQTPSHQVTQMGQEVILRCVPISNHLYFYWYRQILGQKVEFLVSFYNNEISEKSEIFDDQFSVERPDGSNFTLKIRSTKLEDSAMYFCASWGRSYGYTFGSGTRLTVV.

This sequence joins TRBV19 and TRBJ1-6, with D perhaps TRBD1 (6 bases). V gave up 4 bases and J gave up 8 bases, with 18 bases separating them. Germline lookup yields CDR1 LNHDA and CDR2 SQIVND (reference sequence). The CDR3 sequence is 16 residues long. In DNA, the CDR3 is TGTGCCAGTAGTACCCTCCTGGGGGCAGGCGATTCACCCCTCCACTTT. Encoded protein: CASSTLLGAGDSPLHF.